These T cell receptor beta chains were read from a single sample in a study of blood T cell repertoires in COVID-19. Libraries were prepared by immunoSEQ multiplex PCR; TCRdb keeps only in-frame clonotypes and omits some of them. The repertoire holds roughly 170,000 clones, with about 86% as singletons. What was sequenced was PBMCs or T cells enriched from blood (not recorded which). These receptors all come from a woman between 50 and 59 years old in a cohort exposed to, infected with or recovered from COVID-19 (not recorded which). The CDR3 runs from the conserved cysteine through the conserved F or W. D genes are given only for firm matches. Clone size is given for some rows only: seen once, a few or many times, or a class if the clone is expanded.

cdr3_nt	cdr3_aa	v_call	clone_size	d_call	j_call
TGCAGTGCTAGTGCGGGGTACACCGGGGAGCTGTTTTTT	CSASAGYTGELFF	TRBV20-1	.	.	TRBJ2-2
TGTGCCAGCAGCTTCGGACAGGGGGTTTTCGCCCTCCACTTT	CASSFGQGVFALHF	TRBV11-2	few	TRBD1	TRBJ1-6
TGTGCCAGCAGCTTAGAGGGTCAGGTTTACACTGAAGCTTTCTTT	CASSLEGQVYTEAFF	TRBV11-3	.	.	TRBJ1-1
TGTGCCAGCAGTTTAGGGACAATGAACACTGAAGCTTTCTTT	CASSLGTMNTEAFF	TRBV28	.	.	TRBJ1-1
TGTGCCAGCAGTTACGATTCAGCGATTGGAAACACCATATATTTT	CASSYDSAIGNTIYF	TRBV6-5	.	.	TRBJ1-3
TGTGCCAGCAGCTTAAAGGGACATGCCGAGCAGTACTTC	CASSLKGHAEQYF	TRBV7-6	.	.	TRBJ2-7
TGTGCCACCAGTGACCCTGCACAGGGTGCAACCACTTCCCAGCATTTT	CATSDPAQGATTSQHF	TRBV24-1	.	.	TRBJ1-5
TGTGCCAGCAGCCAAGATCGCCAGGATACGCAGTATTTT	CASSQDRQDTQYF	TRBV4-2	.	.	TRBJ2-3
TGTGCCAGCAGCCGCCAGATGAACACTGAAGCTTTCTTT	CASSRQMNTEAFF	TRBV7-2	.	.	TRBJ1-1
TGTGCCAGCAGCCTCTACGCCGGGACAGGGTCGGAGGAGACCCAGTACTTC	CASSLYAGTGSEETQYF	TRBV28	.	TRBD1	TRBJ2-5
TGTGCCAGTACGCAGAATAGCAATCAGCCCCAGCATTTT	CASTQNSNQPQHF	TRBV19	.	.	TRBJ1-5
TGTGCCTGGAGTGTACGGAGGCAAGGCAATCAGCCCCAGCATTTT	CAWSVRRQGNQPQHF	TRBV30	.	.	TRBJ1-5
TGTGCCAGCACCCAAGGAGGCGAGCAGTACTTC	CASTQGGEQYF	TRBV6-5	.	.	TRBJ2-7
TGTGCCAGCACCAAAACCGGGGGCTACACCTTC	CASTKTGGYTF	TRBV28	once	.	TRBJ1-2
TGTGCCGTTCAGGGGAGCTCCTACGAGCAGTACTTC	CAVQGSSYEQYF	TRBV10-3	.	.	TRBJ2-7
TGTGCCAGCAGCCAACTAGCGGGAGGGGCGGCCTACGAGCAGTACTTC	CASSQLAGGAAYEQYF	TRBV4-2	.	TRBD2	TRBJ2-7
TGCGCCAGCAGCTTGGTACGGGAGGCAGATACGCAGTATTTT	CASSLVREADTQYF	TRBV5-1	.	TRBD2	TRBJ2-3
TGTGCCAGCAGTTCCCGGGGGACAGATCCTGGAAACACCATATATTTT	CASSSRGTDPGNTIYF	TRBV28	once	TRBD1	TRBJ1-3
TGTGCCAGCAGCCTCGCCTCGGGTGGGTTAAGTGAAAAACTGTTTTTT	CASSLASGGLSEKLFF	TRBV3-1/TRBV3-2	.	.	TRBJ1-4
TGTGCCAGCAAGGAAGACAGGGCTGGAAACACCATATATTTT	CASKEDRAGNTIYF	TRBV6-5	.	TRBD1	TRBJ1-3
TGCAGCGTTCTATTATACCTACAACAGGGGCTGGAAGAGACCCAGTACTTC	CSVLLYLQQGLEETQYF	TRBV29-1	.	TRBD1	TRBJ2-5
TGTGCCAGCAGCTTACGGTTCCGGGAATCGTCGCTCAACTATGGCTACACCTTC	CASSLRFRESSLNYGYTF	TRBV7-9	.	.	TRBJ1-2
TGTGCCAGCAGTGGATCTAGGACAGGGAGCTCCTACGAGCAGTACTTC	CASSGSRTGSSYEQYF	TRBV6-1	.	TRBD1	TRBJ2-7
TGTGCCAGCAGTTACCCGCGGACTAGCGGGGGGGCGCTAGCCAAAAACATTCAGTACTTC	CASSYPRTSGGALAKNIQYF	TRBV6-2/TRBV6-3	.	TRBD2	TRBJ2-4
TGTGCCAGCAGTTCCCTACTAGCGGGGGGGAACACCGGGGAGCTGTTTTTT	CASSSLLAGGNTGELFF	TRBV28	.	TRBD2	TRBJ2-2
TGCGCCAGCAGCTTGGTTAGCGGGGTAAACACCGGGGAGCTGTTTTTT	CASSLVSGVNTGELFF	TRBV5-1	.	TRBD2	TRBJ2-2
TGTGCCAGCAGCGCAACCGGGACTAGCGGGAGGAAGAATGAGCAGTTCTTC	CASSATGTSGRKNEQFF	TRBV7-8	.	TRBD2	TRBJ2-1
TGTGCCAGCAGTTACCCCCACACAGACCCCTATGGCTACACCTTC	CASSYPHTDPYGYTF	TRBV6-7	.	.	TRBJ1-2
TGTGCCAGCAGTGACCCGAACAGGTTTCCCATTTTT	CASSDPNRFPIF	TRBV2	.	.	TRBJ1-3
TGCGCCAGCAGCTTGGTGTTACAAGAGACCCAGTACTTC	CASSLVLQETQYF	TRBV5-1	.	.	TRBJ2-5
TGTGCCAGCAGCTTGCAGGGGATAAACACCATATATTTT	CASSLQGINTIYF	TRBV5-4	.	.	TRBJ1-3
TGTGCCAGCAGCTTAAGCGGCTCACCCCTCCACTTT	CASSLSGSPLHF	TRBV11-2	.	.	TRBJ1-6
TGCAGTGCTAGTTCGCCTAGCGGGGCGAGCTCCTACGAGCAGTACTTC	CSASSPSGASSYEQYF	TRBV20-1	.	TRBD2	TRBJ2-7
TGTGCCAGCAGCCCGGGGGGCGAGCAGTACTTC	CASSPGGEQYF	TRBV7-9	few	TRBD2	TRBJ2-7
TGTGCCAGCAGCCCCGGCAGGAGCAATCAGCCCCAGCATTTT	CASSPGRSNQPQHF	TRBV27	.	.	TRBJ1-5
TGTGCCAGCAGTTTGGGACAGGGGGCCTGGGGCTACACCTTC	CASSLGQGAWGYTF	TRBV28	.	TRBD1	TRBJ1-2
TGTGCCACCAGCAGAGCTAGCGGGATGGGATCAGGAACGCAGTATTTT	CATSRASGMGSGTQYF	TRBV15	few	TRBD2	TRBJ2-3
TGTGCCACCAGTGAGAGACGGACAGTTGAGCAGTTCTTC	CATSERRTVEQFF	TRBV24-1	.	.	TRBJ2-1
TGTGCCAGCAGCGTGGGACAGGGCGCTGAAGCTTTCTTT	CASSVGQGAEAFF	TRBV6-4	.	TRBD1	TRBJ1-1
TGTGCCAGCAGCCAGCAAGCGGGAGGGCCCGTTGAGCAGTTCTTC	CASSQQAGGPVEQFF	TRBV3-1/TRBV3-2	.	TRBD2	TRBJ2-1
TGCGCCAGCAGCCAAGAATCGCAGAACCAAGAGACCCAGTACTTC	CASSQESQNQETQYF	TRBV4-3	.	.	TRBJ2-5
TGTGCCAGTATCGAGTCCCCAGGCCTCTTAGTGGGCTACACCTTC	CASIESPGLLVGYTF	TRBV19	.	.	TRBJ1-2
TGTGCCAGTAAGACAGGGAAACCCGATGGCTACACCTTC	CASKTGKPDGYTF	TRBV19	few	TRBD1	TRBJ1-2
TGTGCCAGTAGCCCTTTTGTGGGGGGCACTGAAGCTTTCTTT	CASSPFVGGTEAFF	TRBV19	.	.	TRBJ1-1
TGTGCCAGCTCACCATCGCAGGTTGATACGCAGTATTTT	CASSPSQVDTQYF	TRBV18	many	.	TRBJ2-3
TGTGCCAGCAGCTACAGGGTCACAGATACGCAGTATTTT	CASSYRVTDTQYF	TRBV11-3	.	.	TRBJ2-3
TGTGCCAGCAGCTTGGGGACAGGCGATTCACCCCTCCACTTT	CASSLGTGDSPLHF	TRBV5-6	few	TRBD1	TRBJ1-6
TGTGCCAGTAGTGTTCAGGCAGGGGCGAACACCGGGGAGCTGTTTTTT	CASSVQAGANTGELFF	TRBV19	.	.	TRBJ2-2
TGTGCCAGCAGCCTCGGGACAGAAGATGAGCAGTACTTC	CASSLGTEDEQYF	TRBV9	.	TRBD1	TRBJ2-7
TGTGCCAGCTCAGAGACGGGGTCCAATCAGCCCCAGCATTTT	CASSETGSNQPQHF	TRBV18	.	.	TRBJ1-5
TGTGCCAGCCTAGGACTAGCGGGAGATGAGCAGTTCTTC	CASLGLAGDEQFF	TRBV28	.	TRBD2	TRBJ2-1
TGTGCCAGCAGAGTCGGGGGGGGCGACCTCTACGAGCAGTACTTC	CASRVGGGDLYEQYF	TRBV28	.	TRBD2	TRBJ2-7
TGCGCCAGCAGCACCAGAAGCGGGAGAGAGACAGATACGCAGTATTTT	CASSTRSGRETDTQYF	TRBV5-1	.	TRBD2	TRBJ2-3
TGTGCCAGCTGGGGCCAACTGATCGGGACAGATACGCAGTATTTT	CASWGQLIGTDTQYF	TRBV28	.	.	TRBJ2-3
TGTGCCAGCAGCGTAGACCTAGCGGGAGCCAATGAGCAGTTCTTC	CASSVDLAGANEQFF	TRBV9	once	TRBD2	TRBJ2-1